Below are 21 T cell receptor beta chains sequenced from a single sample in a study of sequential checkpoint blockade in melanoma. Indicated treatment: randomized to nivolumab then ipilimumab (arm A) or the reverse (arm B). Generated by immunoSEQ multiplex PCR, the TCRdb table keeps only in-frame clones and is missing some. The sample lists some 40,000 clones; more than 25% were seen once. The starting material was tumor tissue (inferred from file names), obtained from a patient given nivolumab and ipilimumab in sequence. These receptors originate from a human donor with melanoma.

The chain has TRBV23-1 and TRBJ2-5; TRBD2 matches 9 bases. TRBV23-1 belongs to the ORF category, with a function that is uncertain. J was trimmed by 2 bases and V by 6 bases; bases with no gene match: 13. This CDR3 is built from 17 residues. Written as DNA, the CDR3 is TGCGCCAGCAGCCAAGGCATGGCTAGCGGGGAGCAAGAGACCCAGTACTTC. Translating it yields CASSQGMASGEQETQYF.

CDR3: CASSPTGQGRDTQYF. The CDR3 DNA sequence: TGTGCCAGCTCACCGACGGGACAGGGCAGAGATACGCAGTATTTT. The V and J genes are TRBV18 and TRBJ2-3; the match to TRBD1 covers 9 bases. Germline V gene sequence: CDR1 KGHSH, CDR2 LQKENI. The CDR3 sequence is 15 residues long. With 3 bases clipped from V and 5 bases from J, the junction kept 6 bases outside the gene matches.

Remarks on this clone: No DNA is shown, since the ends of the CDR3 on it are uncertain; the CDR3 is the one TCRdb lists. The chain employs TRBV6-1 and TRBJ2-7; the table gives TRBD2 as D, unverified against the DNA. Germline loops: CDR1 MNHNS, CDR2 SASEGT. The CDR3 has 12 residues if both end residues are counted. CDR3 protein: CASSEGVGRGNF.

This rearrangement joins TRBV6-8 to TRBJ2-2; D gene unclear. Between the trimmed V and J ends, which lost 2 bases and 4 bases, there was a span of 2 bases. Germline CDR1 and CDR2: MNHGY and SAAAGT. The CDR3 is 12 residues long. CDR3 sequence: CASSYPTGELFF. CDR3 nucleotides: TGTGCCAGCAGTTACCCCACCGGGGAGCTGTTTTTT.

The V gene is TRBV7-4, the J gene TRBJ2-7, with D perhaps matching TRBD1 or TRBD2 (5 bases each). Germline CDR1 reads SGHVT; CDR2 reads SQSDAQ. Trimming cost V 7 bases and J 3 bases, with 19 bases left between them. The CDR3 covers 15 residues. The CDR3 reads CASNTPGGRSYEQYF. The CDR3 region has the DNA TGTGCCAGCAACACCCCTGGGGGAAGGAGCTACGAGCAGTACTTC. Variable domain in full (rest from reference TRBV7-4 and TRBJ2-7): GAGVSQSPRYKVAKRGRDVALRCDSISGHVTLYWYRQTLGQGSEVLTYSQSDAQRDKSGRPSGRFSAERPERSVSTLKIQRTEQGDSAVYLCASNTPGGRSYEQYFGPGTRLTVT.

CDR3 nucleotide sequence: TGTGCCAGCAGGCCCGGGACAGGGGACTATGGCTACACCTTC. It yields the protein CASRPGTGDYGYTF. The V call is TRBV6-8, the J call TRBJ1-2; 10 bases match TRBD1. V was clipped by 6 bases and J by 3 bases; unmatched bases: 4. The CDR3 is made up of 14 amino acids. The germline V gene has CDR1 MNHGY and CDR2 SAAAGT.

The V gene is TRBV15, the J gene TRBJ1-2; no clear D. Germline CDR1 reads LNHNV; CDR2 reads YYDKDF (reference sequence). V was clipped by 0 bases and J by 2 bases, with 7 bases between them. The CDR3 runs 14 residues. CDR3 DNA sequence: TGTGCCACCAGCAGAGATAAAGGCAACTATGGCTACACCTTC. Amino acid sequence: CATSRDKGNYGYTF.

The rearrangement uses TRBV18 and TRBJ1-1; the D gene is possibly TRBD1 (5 bases). The CDR3 is made up of 15 amino acids. Germline lookup yields CDR1 KGHSH and CDR2 LQKENI. Trimming removed 0 bases from V and 5 bases from J, with 13 bases in between. The CDR3 sequence: CASSPPHSGRTEAFF. The CDR3 DNA sequence: TGTGCCAGCTCACCACCCCATTCGGGGCGTACTGAAGCTTTCTTT.

DNA of the CDR3: TGTGCCAGCAGCCAACAGGAGGGGATCGCTTTCTTT. Its translation: CASSQQEGIAFF. The chain uses TRBV16 and TRBJ1-1, with D possibly being TRBD1 (5 bases). Trimming removed 2 bases from V and 11 bases from J, with 12 bases in between. The CDR3 is 12 amino acids. Per germline, CDR1 KGHSY and CDR2 FQNENV.

In its sample, this clone was seen a few times. The chain links TRBV6-8 to TRBJ1-3, with D possibly matching TRBD1 (5 bases). Trimming shortened V by 10 bases and J by 2 bases, and 12 bases separated the two germline ends. Germline V CDR1 and CDR2: MNHGY, SAAAGT. This CDR3 contains 13 residues. CDR3 in DNA: TGTGCCACTCAGGGACGGACTGGAAACACCATATATTTT. Encoded protein: CATQGRTGNTIYF.

The chain has TRBV19 and TRBJ1-2, with 7 bases identical to TRBD1. The CDR3 has 13 amino acids. Germline-derived CDR1 and CDR2 are LNHDA and SQIVND (reference sequence). V was clipped by 9 bases and J by 8 bases; unmatched bases: 12. The CDR3 DNA reads as TGTGCCAGCCAGCCCGGAACAGGGGAGGGCTACACCTTC. Protein product: CASQPGTGEGYTF.

This sequence joins TRBV11-3 and TRBJ2-7; tentative D call: TRBD2 (6 bases). V was trimmed by 6 bases and J by 0 bases, leaving 15 bases between them. The germline CDR1 and CDR2 sequences are SGHNT and YENEEA. This CDR3 has 15 amino acids. CDR3 nucleotides: TGTGCCAGCAGTCGCGGTGCGGGGCTCTCCTACGAGCAGTACTTC. It specifies CASSRGAGLSYEQYF. Based on the CDR3 plus reference TRBV11-3 and TRBJ2-7, the full variable domain is EAGVVQSPRYKIIEKKQPVAFWCNPISGHNTLYWYLQNLGQGPELLIRYENEEAVDDSQLPKDRFSAERLKGVDSTLKIQPAELGDSAVYLCASSRGAGLSYEQYFGPGTRLTVT.

This clone has only a few counts. This sequence joins TRBV6-8 and TRBJ1-5, with a weak D call TRBD1 (5 bases). The V end lost 5 bases, the J end lost 4 bases, and 12 bases lay between the germline ends. CDR1 and CDR2 from the germline V gene are MNHGY and SAAAGT. This CDR3 region has 14 residues. The CDR3 region is CASSRDGGNQPQHF. The DNA for the CDR3 is TGTGCCAGCAGTAGGGACGGGGGGAATCAGCCCCAGCATTTT.

This chain uses TRBV9 with TRBJ1-5, with a tentative D call TRBD1 (5 bases). The CDR3 has 15 residues. The germline gives CDR1 SGDLS, CDR2 YYNGEE. Trimming cost V 8 bases and J 7 bases, with 22 bases left between them. The CDR3 sequence: CASMWGGLSEQPQHF. DNA of the CDR3: TGTGCCAGTATGTGGGGGGGACTTTCAGAACAGCCCCAGCATTTT. The full variable domain, in which reference TRBV9 and TRBJ1-5 provide the parts outside the CDR3, is DSGVTQTPKHLITATGQRVTLRCSPRSGDLSVYWYQQSLDQGLQFLIQYYNGEERAKGNILERFSAQQFPDLHSELNLSSLELGDSALYFCASMWGGLSEQPQHFGDGTRLSIL.

V gene TRBV5-1 combines with J gene TRBJ2-7; 10 bases map to TRBD1. The CDR3 sequence is 15 residues long. Losses at the gene ends were 3 bases for V and 5 bases for J; bases not matched to a gene: 8. Per germline, CDR1 SGHRS and CDR2 YFSETQ. CDR3 residues: CASSSWGQGLDEQYF. CDR3 nucleotide sequence: TGCGCCAGCAGCTCATGGGGACAGGGGCTGGACGAGCAGTACTTC.

The V call is TRBV5-1, the J call TRBJ2-5; 14 bases are shared with TRBD2. V lost 5 bases to trimming and J lost 2 bases; unmatched junction nucleotides: 2. CDR1 is SGHRS, CDR2 YFSETQ, per germline. The CDR3 contains 15 residues. The CDR3 region is CASRGLAGGQETQYF. The CDR3 region has the DNA TGCGCCAGCAGAGGACTAGCGGGGGGACAAGAGACCCAGTACTTC.

This clone showed up just a few times. The chain employs TRBV10-3 and TRBJ2-5; maybe TRBD1 (6 bases). V dropped 10 bases and J dropped 2 bases, with 17 bases sitting between them. This CDR3 has 14 residues. Germline V gene lookup returns CDR1 ENHRY and CDR2 SYGVKD. CDR3 in amino acids: CATRHRTDQETQYF. CDR3 in DNA: TGTGCCACGAGGCATAGGACAGATCAAGAGACCCAGTACTTC.

V usage is TRBV15 and J usage is TRBJ2-5, with 10 bases fitting TRBD2. Germline CDR1 reads LNHNV; CDR2 reads YYDKDF (reference sequence). Losses at the gene ends were 8 bases for V and 2 bases for J; bases not matched to a gene: 8. The CDR3 extends over 15 amino acids. The DNA of the CDR3 is TGTGCCACCTCCGGGACTAGCGACCTTCAAGAGACCCAGTACTTC. It specifies CATSGTSDLQETQYF.

The chain uses TRBV10-2 and TRBJ2-2; 9 bases are a match to TRBD1. The length of the CDR3 is 17 residues. Germline V gene data show CDR1 as WSHSY and CDR2 as SAAADI. V was pared by 2 bases and J by 4 bases, with 8 bases of the junction left unmatched. The CDR3 nucleotides are TGCGCCAGCAGTGAGCGGTCACAGGGGGCCCCCACCGGGGAGCTGTTTTTT. Translation: CASSERSQGAPTGELFF.

V and J are TRBV19 and TRBJ1-1, with D maybe TRBD1 (5 bases). CDR3 length: 14 amino acids. V gave up 5 bases and J gave up 3 bases, with 13 bases separating them. The germline V gene has CDR1 LNHDA and CDR2 SQIVND (reference sequence). Here the CDR3 DNA reads TGTGCCAGTAGTGTGGAGGGGTCGTACACTGAAGCTTTCTTT. Translated: CASSVEGSYTEAFF.

This clone was detected many times. The CDR3 DNA sequence: TGTGCCAGCAGTCGCGGTGGAGCAGTCATGAACACTGAAGCTTTCTTT. Residues: CASSRGGAVMNTEAFF. This rearrangement joins TRBV11-3 to TRBJ1-1, with D hard to call. CDR3 length: 16 residues. Deletions cut 6 bases from V and 0 bases from J, with 17 bases between. The germline V gene encodes CDR1 SGHNT and CDR2 YENEEA. The full variable domain, with the rest looked up from reference TRBV11-3 and TRBJ1-1, is EAGVVQSPRYKIIEKKQPVAFWCNPISGHNTLYWYLQNLGQGPELLIRYENEEAVDDSQLPKDRFSAERLKGVDSTLKIQPAELGDSAVYLCASSRGGAVMNTEAFFGQGTRLTVV.